The sample holds many counts of the clone carrying this T cell receptor beta chain. This sample is drawn from a study of patients and donors after allogeneic stem cell transplantation. The germline CDR1 and CDR2 sequences are MGHRA and YSYEKL. The CDR3 sequence is 20 residues long. Trimming left V 2 bases short and J 1 base short, with 26 bases between. Each CDR3 protein is one row after TCRdb ran MiXCR on the RT-PCR reads. This sample has hundreds of thousands of distinct CDR3 sequences, with roughly an eighth found just once. The V gene is TRBV4-1, the J gene TRBJ1-2; the D gene is possibly TRBD1 (5 bases). The receptor's source is a human donor who was either an allogeneic HSCT recipient or a stem cell or donor lymphocyte infusion donor (not recorded which). It is not recorded whose cells these are; they may come from a transplant donor. The sequencing input was blood, either unsorted or a sorted T cell fraction (not recorded which). CDR3 sequence reads: CASSQTRSPLFGTDNYGYTF. In DNA form, the CDR3 reads TGCGCCAGCAGCCAAACTCGTAGCCCCCTTTTCGGGACGGATAACTATGGCTACACCTTC.